Many counts were recorded for the clone carrying this T cell receptor beta chain. The CDR3 contains 14 residues. V was trimmed by 8 bases and J by 0 bases, leaving 13 bases between them. Arm-PCR of CDR3 regions and iRepertoire HTBI primers were the basis on which TCR beta libraries were built. TCRdb passed the multiplex PCR reads through MiXCR, listing each CDR3 protein once. The repertoire holds about 530,000 distinct CDR3 sequences, about 16% seen once, with around a quarter in the top ten. Indicated time point: newly diagnosed GD, antithyroid drugs for less than 3 months. Making the TCR library involved RNA that had been extracted from PBMCs. The data were obtained in a study of regulatory T cells in long-lasting Graves disease. This sample also belongs to another study, concerning T cells in Graves' hyperthyroidism and ophthalmopathy. From that second work: Calling Graves' hyperthyroidism stable meant ophthalmopathy did not progress within 18 months. RT-PCR in the first round (using the HTBI primer set) targeted the TCR CDR3.

This clonotype was sampled from a woman aged 35-65 years with Graves disease. Sequenced here: peripheral blood mononuclear cells (PBMCs), sampled at new diagnosis, from a patient treated with antithyroid drugs. This rearrangement joins TRBV12-3 or TRBV12-4 to TRBJ1-1, with D tentatively TRBD1 (5 bases). CDR3 in amino acids: CASSTDTMNTEAFF. CDR3 nucleotides: TGTGCCAGCTCCACGGACACCATGAACACTGAAGCTTTCTTT.